This section outlines one TCR beta chain sequence together with its context. Its specificity is unknown. The data derive from a study of cytomegalovirus exposure and HLA in healthy donors. General study findings and limits: Among the sequence variants, a highly shared cluster was likely an artifact of sequencing. Researchers catalogued approximately 170 TCR beta chains as cytomegalovirus-associated.

The PCR ran on 60 Vbeta and 13 Jbeta primers. Sequencing used immunoSEQ multiplex PCR; TCRdb keeps in-frame clones, though not all of them. The data show about 150,000 clones, around 88% seen once. The germline V and J ends were trimmed by 1 base and 5 bases, with 15 bases remaining between them. CDR1 is LNHDA, CDR2 SQIVND, per germline (reference sequence). This CDR3 is 16 amino acids long. The chain joins TRBV19 to TRBJ2-1; TRBD1 might be the D (6 bases). The sequencing input was PBMCs. The origin of this receptor is a woman between 18 and 30 years old in good health and CMV-seronegative. CDR3 region: CASSIGGRGLHNEQFF. CDR3 bases: TGTGCCAGTAGTATAGGTGGCAGGGGATTGCACAATGAGCAGTTCTTC.